This is a list of T cell receptor beta chains from one sample in a study of cytomegalovirus exposure and HLA in healthy donors. Sequencing was performed with immunoSEQ multiplex PCR; in TCRdb, only in-frame clones are kept and a portion is missing. The sample holds fewer than 200,000 clones, around 81% seen once. Sequenced input: PBMCs. The source is a man between 35 and 55 years old in good health and CMV-seronegative. Each CDR3 is given without its conserved first and last residue.

TRBV7-9	TRBJ2-7	ASSPGQGRVQY
TRBV12-5	TRBJ2-6	ASGLKTGTDYGANVLT
TRBV19	TRBJ2-5	ASSIGRPGGPQETQY
TRBV7-9	TRBJ1-4	ASSYWTGTEKLF
TRBV30	TRBJ1-5	AWRGAASQPQH
TRBV5-1	TRBJ1-1	ASTGNTEAF
TRBV7-6	TRBJ2-5	ASSFGPAGETQY
TRBV6-5	TRBJ2-7	ASSSPRREGSYEQY
TRBV19	TRBJ2-3	ASRYTSGSQGTDTQY
TRBV5-6	TRBJ2-7	ASSLGLSLYEQY
TRBV9	TRBJ2-3	ASSVGTSGVKTDTQY
TRBV5-4	TRBJ2-3	ASSPRAGLESDTQY
TRBV7-9	TRBJ2-1	ASSSGQGGDEQF